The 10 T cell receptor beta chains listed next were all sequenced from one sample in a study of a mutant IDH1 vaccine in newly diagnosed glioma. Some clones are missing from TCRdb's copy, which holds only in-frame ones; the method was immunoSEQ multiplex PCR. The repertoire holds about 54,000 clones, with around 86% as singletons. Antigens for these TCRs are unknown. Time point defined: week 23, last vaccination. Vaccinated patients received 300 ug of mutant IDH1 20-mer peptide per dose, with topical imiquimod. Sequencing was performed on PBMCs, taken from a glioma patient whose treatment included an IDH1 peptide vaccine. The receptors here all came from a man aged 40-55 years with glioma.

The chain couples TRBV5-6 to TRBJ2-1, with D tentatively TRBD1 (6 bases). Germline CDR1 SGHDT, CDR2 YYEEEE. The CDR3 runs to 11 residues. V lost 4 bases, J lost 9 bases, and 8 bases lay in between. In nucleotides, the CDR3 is TGTGCCAGCAGCACACAGGGTGAGCAGTTCTTC. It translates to CASSTQGEQFF.

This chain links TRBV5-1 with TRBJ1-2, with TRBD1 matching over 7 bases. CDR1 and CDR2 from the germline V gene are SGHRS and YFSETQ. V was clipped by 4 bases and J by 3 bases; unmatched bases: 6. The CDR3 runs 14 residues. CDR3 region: CASSLGTAYYGYTF. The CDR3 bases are TGCGCCAGCAGCCTAGGGACAGCGTACTATGGCTACACCTTC.

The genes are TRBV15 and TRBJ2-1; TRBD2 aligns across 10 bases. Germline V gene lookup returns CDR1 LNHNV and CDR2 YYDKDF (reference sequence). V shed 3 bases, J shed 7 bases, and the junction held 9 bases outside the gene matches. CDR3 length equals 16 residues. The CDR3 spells CATSSRLAGDGNEQFF. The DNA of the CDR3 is TGTGCCACCAGCAGCCGACTAGCGGGTGACGGGAATGAGCAGTTCTTC.

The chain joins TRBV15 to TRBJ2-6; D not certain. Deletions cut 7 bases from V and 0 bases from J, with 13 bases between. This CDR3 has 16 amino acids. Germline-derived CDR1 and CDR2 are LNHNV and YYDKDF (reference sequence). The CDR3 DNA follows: TGTGCCACCAATCGAAACGCGGTCTCTGGGGCCAACGTCCTGACTTTC. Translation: CATNRNAVSGANVLTF. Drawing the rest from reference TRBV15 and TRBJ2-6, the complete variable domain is DAMVIQNPRYQVTQFGKPVTLSCSQTLNHNVMYWYQQKSSQAPKLLFHYYDKDFNNEADTPDNFQSRRPNTSFCFLDIRSPGLGDTAMYLCATNRNAVSGANVLTFGAGSRLTVL.

In nucleotides, the CDR3 is TGTGCCAGCAGCTTAGTTAGGGTGCAGACCCAGTACTTC. Translation gives CASSLVRVQTQYF. The gene calls are TRBV7-9 and TRBJ2-5; D remains unclear. The CDR3 runs 13 residues. V shed 1 base and J shed 6 bases, with 9 bases lying between them. The germline V gene has CDR1 SEHNR and CDR2 FQNEAQ (reference sequence).

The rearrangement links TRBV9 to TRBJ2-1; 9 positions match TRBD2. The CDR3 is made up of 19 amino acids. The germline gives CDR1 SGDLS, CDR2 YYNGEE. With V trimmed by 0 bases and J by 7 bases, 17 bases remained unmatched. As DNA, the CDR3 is TGTGCCAGCAGCGTAGCTTCGAGTCAAGGCGGGAGGGCCGGAAATGAGCAGTTCTTC. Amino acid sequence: CASSVASSQGGRAGNEQFF.

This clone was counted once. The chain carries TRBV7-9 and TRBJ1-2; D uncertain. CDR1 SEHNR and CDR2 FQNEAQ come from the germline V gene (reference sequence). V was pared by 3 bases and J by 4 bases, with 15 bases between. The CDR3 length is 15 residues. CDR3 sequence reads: CASSLPPGHPYGYTF. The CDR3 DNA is TGTGCCAGCAGCTTGCCCCCCGGCCATCCCTATGGCTACACCTTC.

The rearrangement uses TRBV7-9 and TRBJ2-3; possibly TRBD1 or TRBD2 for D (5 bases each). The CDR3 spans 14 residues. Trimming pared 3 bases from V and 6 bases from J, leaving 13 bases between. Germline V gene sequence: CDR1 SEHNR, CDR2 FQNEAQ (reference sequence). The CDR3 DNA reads TGTGCCAGCAGCTTGGGGGATCCCCCGGATACGCAGTATTTT. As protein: CASSLGDPPDTQYF.

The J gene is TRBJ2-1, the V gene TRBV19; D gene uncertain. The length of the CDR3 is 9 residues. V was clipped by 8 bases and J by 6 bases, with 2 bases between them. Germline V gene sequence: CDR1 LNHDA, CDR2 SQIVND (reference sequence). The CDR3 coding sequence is TGTGCCAGTTGCAATGAGCAGTTCTTC. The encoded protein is CASCNEQFF. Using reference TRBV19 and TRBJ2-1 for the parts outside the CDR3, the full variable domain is DGGITQSPKYLFRKEGQNVTLSCEQNLNHDAMYWYRQDPGQGLRLIYYSQIVNDFQKGDIAEGYSVSREKKESFPLTVTSAQKNPTAFYLCASCNEQFFGPGTRLTVL.

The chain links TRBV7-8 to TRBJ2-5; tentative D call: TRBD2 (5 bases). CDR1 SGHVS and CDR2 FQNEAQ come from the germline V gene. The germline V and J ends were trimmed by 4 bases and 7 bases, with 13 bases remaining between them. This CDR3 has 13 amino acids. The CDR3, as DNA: TGTGCCAGCAGCTCAAGCGGCTCCGGGACCCAGTACTTC. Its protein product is CASSSSGSGTQYF.